One T cell receptor beta chain is described in this entry. The target antigen is unknown. The data originate from a study of T cell responses to AZD1222 COVID-19 vaccine. The table came from immunoSEQ multiplex PCR; TCRdb's copy has only in-frame clones and leaves some out. The sample shows some 150,000 clones, approximately 95% of them seen only once. Study observations and caveats: Baseline serostatus was positive in only a handful of AZD1222 recipients.

The junction had 4 bases not matched to a gene; V was cut back by 3 bases and J by 8 bases. Germline V gives CDR1 MNHEY, CDR2 SMNVEV (reference sequence). This CDR3 is 13 amino acids long. The receptor comes from an adult in good health. The specimen was peripheral blood, collected on day 0 of AZD1222 vaccination. The chain has TRBV27 and TRBJ1-2, with TRBD1 matching over 9 bases. In nucleotides, the CDR3 is TGTGCCAGCAGTTTGAACAGGGGGCGAGGCTACACCTTC. It yields the protein CASSLNRGRGYTF.